Each of the 22 T cell receptor beta chains below was sequenced from the same sample in a study of blood T cell repertoires in COVID-19. Method: immunoSEQ multiplex PCR; TCRdb's copy keeps in-frame clones and lacks some. The sample holds approximately 330,000 clones, around 91% seen once. The sample taken for sequencing was peripheral blood. The source is a woman in her 40s with COVID-19, enrolled during active disease.

This chain connects TRBV5-1 to TRBJ1-4; perhaps TRBD1 as D (6 bases). CDR3 length: 14 residues. Germline CDR1 SGHRS, CDR2 YFSETQ. The V end was cut by 2 bases, the J end by 6 bases, with 11 bases between. CDR3 region: CASSFRGEYEKLFF. The DNA for the CDR3 is TGCGCCAGCAGCTTCAGGGGAGAGTATGAAAAACTGTTTTTT.

The chain uses TRBV5-1 and TRBJ2-5; tentative D call: TRBD2 (6 bases). The CDR3 sequence is 15 residues long. The germline V gene has CDR1 SGHRS and CDR2 YFSETQ. V was shortened by 4 bases and J by 2 bases, with 15 bases between the two germline ends. CDR3: CASSQSATSQETQYF. In nucleotides, the CDR3 is TGCGCCAGCAGCCAAAGTGCGACTAGTCAAGAGACCCAGTACTTC.

In this sample, this clone turned up a few times. CDR3 nucleotides: TGCGCCAGCAGACCGGGATATAGCAATCAGCCCCAGCATTTT. It translates to CASRPGYSNQPQHF. The chain carries TRBV5-1 and TRBJ1-5; D is unresolved. Per the germline V gene, CDR1 is SGHRS and CDR2 is YFSETQ. Trimming left V 5 bases short and J 0 bases short, with 9 bases between. The CDR3 length is 14 residues.

V usage is TRBV19 and J usage is TRBJ1-1; D possibly corresponds to TRBD1 (6 bases). CDR3 length equals 14 residues. The ends were cut back, 6 bases at V and 5 bases at J, with 16 bases in the middle. Germline V gene sequence: CDR1 LNHDA, CDR2 SQIVND (reference sequence). The CDR3 coding sequence is TGTGCCAGTAGCCGTTCAGGGGTCGCTACTGAAGCTTTCTTT. Its translation is CASSRSGVATEAFF.

This sequence joins TRBV11-2 and TRBJ2-2; weak D call: TRBD2 (5 bases). Germline CDR1 is SGHAT and CDR2 is FQNNGV. V dropped 0 bases and J dropped 1 base, with 9 bases sitting between them. There are 16 residues in the CDR3. CDR3 region: CASSLEFAGNTGELFF. CDR3 in DNA: TGTGCCAGCAGCTTAGAGTTTGCGGGGAACACCGGGGAGCTGTTTTTT.

The V gene is TRBV6-1, the J gene TRBJ1-5; maybe TRBD1 (5 bases). Trimming removed 3 bases from V and 3 bases from J, with 12 bases in between. Germline loops: CDR1 MNHNS, CDR2 SASEGT. The CDR3 length is 15 residues. CDR3 in DNA: TGTGCCAGCAGTGAGATCCGGGGGAACAATCAGCCCCAGCATTTT. The encoded protein is CASSEIRGNNQPQHF.

The DNA for the CDR3 is TGTGCCAGCAAGGGAGGTTCGAGCACTGAAGCTTTCTTT. It yields the protein CASKGGSSTEAFF. The chain uses TRBV27 and TRBJ1-1, with D unresolved. The ends were cut back, 7 bases at V and 4 bases at J, with 13 bases in the middle. The germline V gene encodes CDR1 MNHEY and CDR2 SMNVEV (reference sequence). CDR3 size: 13 residues.

The chain recombines TRBV3-1 (or the pseudogene TRBV3-2) with TRBJ1-2; possibly TRBD1 for D (5 bases). Germline CDR1 is LGHDT and CDR2 is YNNKEL (reference sequence). The CDR3 sequence is 12 residues long. Deletions cut 5 bases from V and 5 bases from J, with 9 bases between. The chain's CDR3 is CASSGPGYGYTF. The CDR3 nucleotides are TGTGCCAGCAGCGGACCAGGGTATGGCTACACCTTC.

The chain is built from TRBV2 and TRBJ1-6, with 9 nucleotides matching TRBD1. Trimming removed 3 bases from V and 7 bases from J; junction bases left unmatched: 4. CDR3 size: 15 residues. Germline loops: CDR1 SNHLY, CDR2 FYNNEI. This CDR3 reads CASSDMGQGNSPLHF. The CDR3 coding sequence is TGTGCCAGCAGTGACATGGGACAGGGAAATTCACCCCTCCACTTT.

The J gene is TRBJ2-1, the V gene TRBV5-1; TRBD2 matches 7 bases. V lost 0 bases and J lost 6; bases outside the gene matches: 6. This CDR3 has 15 amino acids. Germline V gene sequence: CDR1 SGHRS, CDR2 YFSETQ. CDR3 sequence (DNA): TGCGCCAGCAGCTTGGGGGCGGGAGTAGTCAATGAGCAGTTCTTC. This translates into CASSLGAGVVNEQFF.

The chain links TRBV28 to TRBJ1-3, with 8 bases aligning to TRBD1. Germline assignment: CDR1 MDHEN and CDR2 SYDVKM. The CDR3 covers 14 residues. Germline trimming cut 4 bases from V and 3 bases from J; bases unmatched to any gene: 2. The CDR3 nucleotides read TGTGCCAGCAGTTCGACAGGGGTTGGAAACACCATATATTTT. This gives the protein CASSSTGVGNTIYF.

This clone was recorded once. This chain connects TRBV28 to TRBJ1-1; 7 bases are a match to TRBD1. V was clipped by 4 bases and J by 0 bases; unmatched bases: 8. The CDR3 covers 16 residues. Germline lookup yields CDR1 MDHEN and CDR2 SYDVKM. The CDR3 protein is CASSSGTDLLNTEAFF. CDR3 nucleotides: TGTGCCAGCAGTTCCGGGACAGACCTTCTGAACACTGAAGCTTTCTTT.

This clone was picked up one time. This chain connects TRBV30 to TRBJ1-2; D unclear. Germline lookup yields CDR1 GTSNPN and CDR2 SVGIG (reference sequence). The V and J ends lost 0 bases and 7 bases respectively, with 12 bases between them. This CDR3 is 13 amino acids long. DNA of the CDR3: TGTGCCTGGAGTGTTCGGCAGGAAGGTGGCTACACCTTC. Translated, it gives CAWSVRQEGGYTF. Full variable domain (rest looked up from reference TRBV30 and TRBJ1-2): SQTIHQWPATLVQPVGSPLSLECTVEGTSNPNLYWYRQAAGRGLQLLFYSVGIGQISSEVPQNLSASRPQDRQFILSSKKLLLSDSGFYLCAWSVRQEGGYTFGSGTRLTVV.

This chain joins TRBV11-2 and TRBJ1-1; D ambiguous. The CDR3 has 14 residues. Trimming shortened V by 5 bases and J by 6 bases, and 16 bases separated the two germline ends. The germline gives CDR1 SGHAT, CDR2 FQNNGV. The CDR3 spells CASSRRGRESEAFF. The CDR3 DNA sequence: TGTGCCAGCAGCAGGAGAGGGCGGGAGTCTGAAGCTTTCTTT.

The J gene is TRBJ1-2, the V gene TRBV5-1, with 9 bases aligning to TRBD1. The CDR3 is made up of 15 amino acids. Germline V gives CDR1 SGHRS, CDR2 YFSETQ. The V and J ends lost 4 bases and 2 bases, in that order; junction bases with no gene match: 6. CDR3 protein: CASSPTGGSNYGYTF. The DNA for the CDR3 is TGCGCCAGCAGCCCGACAGGGGGATCCAACTATGGCTACACCTTC.

The rearrangement uses TRBV4-1 and TRBJ2-5, with a weak D call TRBD1 (6 bases). Germline-derived CDR1 and CDR2 are MGHRA and YSYEKL. The CDR3 length is 17 residues. V was clipped by 0 bases and J by 1 base, with 15 bases between them. CDR3 region: CASSQDPPGQIQETQYF. CDR3 DNA sequence: TGCGCCAGCAGCCAAGATCCCCCTGGACAGATCCAAGAGACCCAGTACTTC.

The chain is built from TRBV6-2 or TRBV6-3 and TRBJ1-2; TRBD1 matches 7 bases. CDR1 is MNHEY, CDR2 SVGEGT, per germline. Trimming at V came to 5 bases and at J to 2 bases, leaving 8 bases not matched to a gene. This CDR3 spans 15 amino acids. CDR3: CASSKILGGNYGYTF. The CDR3, as DNA: TGTGCCAGCAGTAAGATCCTAGGGGGCAACTATGGCTACACCTTC.

The chain uses TRBV5-1 and TRBJ2-5; weak D call: TRBD2 (5 bases). The CDR3 totals 13 residues. From germline, CDR1 is SGHRS and CDR2 YFSETQ. The V end lost 4 bases, the J end lost 5 bases, and 12 bases lay between the germline ends. For the CDR3, the DNA is TGCGCCAGCAGCCCATATCCGGGGGAGACCCAGTACTTC. It translates to CASSPYPGETQYF. The full variable domain, completed using reference TRBV5-1 and TRBJ2-5, is KAGVTQTPRYLIKTRGQQVTLSCSPISGHRSVSWYQQTPGQGLQFLFEYFSETQRNKGNFPGRFSGRQFSNSRSEMNVSTLELGDSALYLCASSPYPGETQYFGPGTRLLVL.

The chain uses TRBV28 and TRBJ1-5; a possible D gene is TRBD1 (6 bases). The length of the CDR3 is 16 residues. V was clipped by 6 bases and J by 5 bases, with 20 bases between them. CDR1 and CDR2 (germline): MDHEN, SYDVKM. The CDR3 sequence is CASRPHLQGIHQPQHF. The CDR3 DNA reads TGTGCCAGCAGGCCCCATCTCCAGGGGATCCATCAGCCCCAGCATTTT.

In nucleotides, the CDR3 is TGTGCCAGCAGCTTTTCAAAACTAGCGGGCATCCAAGAGACCCAGTACTTC. Translating it yields CASSFSKLAGIQETQYF. The V call is TRBV5-8, the J call TRBJ2-5; the match to TRBD2 covers 9 bases. The CDR3 contains 17 residues. Per the germline V gene, CDR1 is SGHTS and CDR2 is YDEGEE. V was clipped by 2 bases and J by 1 base; unmatched bases: 9.

The rearrangement joins TRBV5-1 to TRBJ2-1; TRBD1 aligns across 11 bases. V lost 5 bases, J lost 8 bases, and 6 bases stayed unmatched. The germline V gene encodes CDR1 SGHRS and CDR2 YFSETQ. CDR3 length: 14 residues. CDR3: CASSPGTGGYEQFF. CDR3 bases: TGCGCCAGCAGTCCCGGGACAGGGGGTTATGAGCAGTTCTTC.

The chain employs TRBV5-1 and TRBJ1-1, with 9 bases fitting TRBD1. V shed 4 bases and J 0 bases; nucleotides not matched to a gene: 7. From germline, CDR1 is SGHRS and CDR2 YFSETQ. This CDR3 is 16 amino acids long. CDR3 amino acids: CASSTGTGPMNTEAFF. For the CDR3, the DNA is TGCGCCAGCAGCACCGGGACAGGGCCTATGAACACTGAAGCTTTCTTT.